Sequencing of this TCR beta chain was carried out in a study of blood T cell repertoires in COVID-19. Method: immunoSEQ multiplex PCR; TCRdb's copy keeps in-frame clones and lacks some. The sample includes 200,000 to 250,000 clones, approximately 80% seen only once; the top ten take around 7.4%. The length of the CDR3 is 17 residues. CDR1 is SGHTA and CDR2 is FQGTGA in the germline V gene. The V gene end was trimmed by 5 bases and the J gene end by 3 bases; junction bases not matched to a gene: 5. Sequences were obtained from PBMCs or T cells enriched from blood (not recorded which). This TCR was sampled from a woman aged 40 to 49 with acute COVID-19. V is TRBV7-3 and J is TRBJ2-3; 16 nucleotides agree with TRBD2. CDR3 region: CASSRPGLAGGTDTQYF. CDR3 nucleotides: TGTGCCAGCAGCAGGCCGGGACTAGCGGGGGGGACAGATACGCAGTATTTT.